Each of the 30 T cell receptor beta chains below was sequenced from the same sample in a study of glioma-infiltrating T cells. TCR alpha and beta CDR3 regions were amplified from RNA using iRepertoire nested multiplex PCR. TCRdb processed the multiplex PCR reads anew with MiXCR; each CDR3 protein has one entry. The sample includes around 2,700 distinct CDR3 sequences, around 35% seen only once; the top ten take around 7.8%. The sample was glioma tissue, nonneoplastic brain tissue, or PBMCs (not recorded which). The receptors here all came from a human donor with low-grade glioma or glioblastoma, undergoing nonglioma brain surgery, or in good health (not recorded which).

As to this clonotype: One junction end does not reproduce the germline sequence, and a read error may be involved. The V gene is TRBV12-3 or TRBV12-4, the J gene TRBJ1-2; 7 bases align to TRBD1. CDR3 length: 14 amino acids. CDR3 nucleotides: TGTTCCAGCAGCGGTGTTTCCGGGACAGCTGGCCACACCTTC. It encodes CSSSGVSGTAGHTF.

This clonotype was counted many times. This sequence joins TRBV7-9 and TRBJ2-7; D ambiguous. V was trimmed by 5 bases and J by 3 bases, leaving 14 bases between them. This CDR3 is 14 amino acids long. CDR1 and CDR2 (germline): SEHNR, FQNEAQ (reference sequence). In DNA form, the CDR3 reads TGTGCCAGCAGCCCTAGAGAGAAACTCTACGAGCAGTACTTC. Translated: CASSPREKLYEQYF.

This clonotype ranks as large (0.1 to 1%). J is TRBJ1-6 and V is TRBV27, with D perhaps TRBD1 (5 bases). Germline CDR1 and CDR2: MNHEY and SMNVEV (reference sequence). This CDR3 has 13 amino acids. Between the trimmed V and J ends, which lost 2 bases and 8 bases, there was a span of 7 bases. The CDR3 nucleotides read TGTGCCAGCAGTTTAAGGGGATATTCACCCCTCCACTTT. Protein product: CASSLRGYSPLHF.

By frequency in the sample, this clonotype is large (0.1 to 1%). Here the CDR3 reads CSAREGTGVKGYTF. The DNA of the CDR3 is TGCAGTGCTAGAGAGGGGACAGGGGTTAAGGGCTACACCTTC. The rearrangement uses TRBV20-1 and TRBJ1-2, with 10 bases matching TRBD1. CDR1 and CDR2 (germline): DFQATT, SNEGSKA (reference sequence). V lost 0 bases and J lost 8; bases outside the gene matches: 6. CDR3 length: 14 amino acids.

Many counts were recorded for this clonotype. J is TRBJ1-1 and V is TRBV5-8; no clear D gene. The CDR3 is 16 amino acids. Germline V CDR1 and CDR2: SGHTS, YDEGEE. Trimming took off 0 bases at V and 4 bases at J, with 16 bases between the two ends. As DNA, the CDR3 is TGTGCCAGCAGCTTGGCGAGGCCAATCGGAGGCACTGAAGCTTTCTTT. Its protein product is CASSLARPIGGTEAFF.

The V call is TRBV20-1, the J call TRBJ2-7; D is perhaps TRBD1 (6 bases). Germline CDR1 and CDR2: DFQATT and SNEGSKA (reference sequence). CDR3 length: 11 residues. The V end was cut by 7 bases, the J end by 4 bases, with 11 bases between. CDR3 DNA: TGCAGTGGTCTAAGGGGGTACGAGCAGTACTTC. This sequence encodes CSGLRGYEQYF.

In its sample, this clonotype is medium-sized (0.01 to 0.1%). At one boundary the junction diverges from the germline segment, which might be a read error. The chain links TRBV7-9 to TRBJ1-2; D remains unclear. Germline-derived CDR1 and CDR2 are SEHNR and FQNEAQ (reference sequence). The CDR3 runs 11 residues. CDR3 bases: TGTGCCAGCAGCGTCGGGAACACCTACGCCTTC. Protein: CASSVGNTYAF.

With respect to this clonotype: One end of the junction is discordant with germline, which a read error may explain. The chain is built from TRBV7-9 and TRBJ1-2, with D uncertain. CDR1 is SEHNR, CDR2 FQNEAQ, per germline (reference sequence). This CDR3 comprises 11 residues. The CDR3 protein is CAISFGNTYAF. Here the CDR3 DNA reads TGTGCCATCAGCTTCGGGAACACCTACGCCTTC.

This clonotype is medium-sized within its sample. V gene TRBV2 combines with J gene TRBJ2-7; the match to TRBD2 covers 11 bases. With V trimmed by 5 bases and J by 3 bases, 3 bases remained unmatched. The germline CDR1 and CDR2 sequences are SNHLY and FYNNEI. The CDR3 is 14 amino acids. CDR3 loop: CASSSGTSGYEQYF. The CDR3, as DNA: TGTGCCAGCAGTTCCGGGACTAGCGGCTACGAGCAGTACTTC.

This clonotype qualifies as medium-sized. The chain links TRBV7-9 to TRBJ2-7, with 10 bases matching TRBD1. There are 16 residues in the CDR3. J gave up 2 bases and V 1 base, and 5 bases lay outside the gene matches. From germline, CDR1 is SEHNR and CDR2 FQNEAQ (reference sequence). The DNA of the CDR3 is TGTGCCAGCAGCTTAGTGGGACAGGGGTTACCCTACGAGCAGTACTTC. It specifies CASSLVGQGLPYEQYF.

This clonotype was seen many times. The J gene is TRBJ1-2, the V gene TRBV5-1; a weak D match, TRBD1 (5 bases). This CDR3 has 17 amino acids. Germline CDR1 and CDR2: SGHRS and YFSETQ. Trimming pared 6 bases from V and 5 bases from J, leaving 26 bases between. CDR3 DNA: TGCGCCAGCACTCCCTCAGCCGGGGGTACGGCTATGTATGGCTACACCTTC. Encoded protein: CASTPSAGGTAMYGYTF.

Judged by abundance, this clonotype is large (0.1 to 1%). The J gene is TRBJ1-1, the V gene TRBV2; D unclear. In germline, CDR1 is SNHLY, CDR2 FYNNEI. There are 13 residues in the CDR3. Trimming took off 8 bases at V and 1 base at J, with 11 bases between the two ends. CDR3 protein: CASGLGSNTEAFF. The CDR3 coding sequence is TGTGCCAGCGGGCTGGGATCGAACACTGAAGCTTTCTTT.

The chain couples TRBV6-2 or TRBV6-3 to TRBJ2-5; D possibly corresponds to TRBD2 (5 bases). This CDR3 contains 13 residues. Trimming left V 7 bases short and J 1 base short, with 10 bases between. Germline values: CDR1 MNHEY, CDR2 SVGEGT. The CDR3 sequence: CASKVTTQETQYF. The CDR3, as DNA: TGTGCCAGCAAAGTGACTACCCAAGAGACCCAGTACTTC.

This clonotype is deemed medium-sized. The chain combines TRBV7-2 with TRBJ2-3, with unresolved D. This CDR3 contains 12 residues. The V and J ends lost 5 bases and 0 bases respectively, with 3 bases between them. CDR1 is SGHTA, CDR2 FQGNSA, per germline. CDR3 sequence (DNA): TGTGCCAGCAGCCCTAGCACAGATACGCAGTATTTT. Protein: CASSPSTDTQYF.

By share, this clonotype counts as medium-sized. The CDR3 DNA reads as TGTGCCAGCAGTTACCACGACAGGGGCTGGTCGGGTGAGCAGTTCTTC. This encodes CASSYHDRGWSGEQFF. This sequence joins TRBV6-6 and TRBJ2-1, with 8 bases identical to TRBD1. This CDR3 has 16 residues. Unmatched junction bases numbered 12, after V lost 2 bases and J lost 9 bases. Per the germline V gene, CDR1 is MNHNY and CDR2 is SVGAGI (reference sequence).

A single count supports this clonotype. V is TRBV20-1 and J is TRBJ2-1; 11 nucleotides match TRBD2. Per the germline V gene, CDR1 is DFQATT and CDR2 is SNEGSKA (reference sequence). This CDR3 spans 13 amino acids. The J segment lost 8 bases and the V segment lost 5 bases, leaving 5 bases of the junction unmatched. CDR3 sequence: CSADTSGGYEQFF. The CDR3 bases are TGCAGTGCTGATACTAGCGGGGGCTATGAGCAGTTCTTC.

Within the sample, this clonotype is large (0.1 to 1%). The chain uses TRBV6-2 or TRBV6-3 and TRBJ2-5; D is perhaps TRBD2 (6 bases). Per germline, CDR1 MNHEY and CDR2 SVGEGT. Trimming left V 10 bases short and J 2 bases short, with 14 bases between. CDR3 size: 13 residues. DNA of the CDR3: TGTGCCACCCAAGTGACTAGACAAGAGACCCAGTACTTC. Its protein is CATQVTRQETQYF.

With respect to this clonotype: No conserved phenylalanine or tryptophan ends this CDR3, so it is likely a read error. The chain links TRBV15 to TRBJ1-4; D may be TRBD1 (5 bases). V was cut by 10 bases and J by 7 bases, with 19 bases left in between. CDR1 and CDR2 (germline): LNHNV, YYDKDF (reference sequence). This CDR3 has 14 residues. In DNA form, the CDR3 reads TGTGCCAGCAAACCTGGGGGGTTGAGTGAAAAACTGTTTTCT. This gives the protein CASKPGGLSEKLFS.

With regard to this clonotype: The conserved phenylalanine or tryptophan normally closing the CDR3 is absent here, so this likely arose from a read error. The V gene is TRBV4-1, the J gene TRBJ1-1, with a tentative D call TRBD1 (5 bases). The CDR3 is 15 amino acids. Germline values: CDR1 MGHRA, CDR2 YSYEKL. The CDR3 here is CASSRVGTGNTEAFL. CDR3 sequence (DNA): TGCGCCAGCAGCCGCGTGGGGACCGGGAACACCGAAGCTTTCCTT.

This clonotype rates as medium-sized. The chain is built from TRBV7-2 and TRBJ1-2, with a tentative D call TRBD1 (6 bases). Germline CDR1 SGHTA, CDR2 FQGNSA. V gave up 0 bases and J gave up 6 bases, with 11 bases separating them. CDR3 length equals 14 residues. CDR3 amino acids: CASSLAKDSHGYTF. The CDR3 DNA reads TGTGCCAGCAGCTTAGCTAAGGACAGTCATGGCTACACCTTC.

By share, this clonotype ranks as medium-sized. The rearrangement links TRBV7-3 to TRBJ2-1; maybe TRBD2 (6 bases). This CDR3 has 15 amino acids. In germline, CDR1 is SGHTA, CDR2 FQGTGA. V lost 2 bases and J 4 bases, leaving 12 bases between the germline ends. For the CDR3, the DNA is TGTGCCAGCAGCTTACGCGGGAACCTGTACAATGAGCAGTTCTTC. Translating gives CASSLRGNLYNEQFF.

This clonotype has ten or more counts. The chain is built from TRBV12-3 or TRBV12-4 and TRBJ1-6, with 7 bases matching TRBD1. Trimming took 3 bases from V and 5 from J; bases not matched to a gene: 4. The CDR3 runs 15 residues. The CDR3 sequence: CASSFGGTDNSPLHF. Written as DNA, the CDR3 is TGTGCCAGCAGTTTCGGGGGGACAGATAATTCACCCCTCCACTTT.

This clonotype is judged large. The rearrangement links TRBV20-1 to TRBJ1-6, with D unresolved. The CDR3 contains 14 residues. The germline gives CDR1 DFQATT, CDR2 SNEGSKA (reference sequence). V was pared by 7 bases and J by 1 base, with 11 bases between. The CDR3, as DNA: TGCAGTGTACGGACGGGGTCCTATAATTCACCCCTCCACTTT. It codes for CSVRTGSYNSPLHF.

At least ten counts were recorded for this clonotype. The chain combines TRBV30 with TRBJ1-1; the D is unclear. Trimming stripped 5 bases from V and 2 bases from J, with 18 bases between. This CDR3 region has 15 residues. The germline V gene has CDR1 GTSNPN and CDR2 SVGIG (reference sequence). The chain's CDR3 is CAWDRIGLTNTEAFF. The CDR3 DNA reads as TGTGCCTGGGACCGCATAGGGCTTACTAACACTGAAGCTTTCTTT.

The V and J genes are TRBV12-3 or TRBV12-4 and TRBJ1-3; D perhaps matches TRBD1 (6 bases). The CDR3 length is 15 residues. The V gene lost 6 bases and the J gene lost 0 bases, with 12 bases spanning the gap. The DNA of the CDR3 is TGTGCCAGCAGGACAGGCCCGTACTCTGGAAACACCATATATTTT. Amino acids: CASRTGPYSGNTIYF.

This clonotype is medium-sized (0.01 to 0.1%) by share. The chain uses TRBV7-2 and TRBJ2-5; 7 bases are a match to TRBD1. Per germline, CDR1 SGHTA and CDR2 FQGNSA. V lost 6 bases, J lost 7 bases, and 14 bases stayed unmatched. The CDR3 loop spans 15 amino acids. The CDR3: CASRQGTDRGGTQYF. CDR3 bases: TGTGCCAGCAGACAAGGGACAGACCGAGGGGGGACCCAGTACTTC.

This clonotype was picked up many times. The gene calls are TRBV27 and TRBJ2-3, with unresolved D. The CDR3 runs 13 residues. CDR1 is MNHEY and CDR2 is SMNVEV in the germline V gene (reference sequence). Trimming removed 7 bases from V and 0 bases from J, with 8 bases in between. This CDR3 reads CASNKYSTDTQYF. The CDR3 bases are TGTGCCAGCAACAAATATAGCACAGATACGCAGTATTTT.

There are many counts of this clonotype. The chain recombines TRBV30 with TRBJ1-1; 12 bases align to TRBD1. V lost 7 bases, J lost 7 bases, and 10 bases stayed unmatched. This CDR3 contains 14 residues. Germline V lookup: CDR1 GTSNPN, CDR2 SVGIG (reference sequence). In nucleotides, the CDR3 is TGTGCCTTCGAACCGGGACAGGGGGCGAATGAAGCTTTCTTT. Protein product: CAFEPGQGANEAFF.

This clonotype was seen ten or more times. The V call is TRBV19, the J call TRBJ2-3, with TRBD2 matching over 8 bases. Germline CDR1 LNHDA, CDR2 SQIVND (reference sequence). The CDR3 covers 15 residues. V gave up 5 bases and J gave up 10 bases; unmatched junction bases: 14. The CDR3 coding sequence is TGTGCCAGTAGTGCGCGGACTAGCAGTTCTGGCGCGCAGTATTTT. The encoded protein is CASSARTSSSGAQYF.

Worth noting for this clonotype: Germline is not matched at one junction end, which may reflect a read error. The chain uses TRBV20-1 and TRBJ1-5; perhaps TRBD1 as D (6 bases). CDR1 and CDR2 from the germline V gene are DFQATT and SNEGSKA (reference sequence). The CDR3 is 15 residues long. The CDR3 here is CSARDSAGTGLTQRF. CDR3 coding DNA: TGCAGTGCTAGGGACAGCGCCGGGACTGGGCTGACACAGCGTTTT.